Below are 18 T cell receptor beta chains sequenced from a single sample in a study of shared clonotypes between healthy human individuals. Assay used: immunoSEQ multiplex PCR; TCRdb lists only in-frame clones, some missing. There are about 1.5 million clones in the sample; 95% to 99% occur only once, and roughly 0.4% lies in the top ten. The sequenced sample was naive CD4+ T cells sorted from blood. Noted subset: CD45RA+ positively selected. The receptor set was obtained from a man younger than 45 in good health.

V gene TRBV7-9 combines with J gene TRBJ2-1, with 9 bases lining up with TRBD1. After removal of 5 bases from V and 3 bases from J, the junction contained 5 bases not matched to a gene. The CDR3 has 15 amino acids. Germline V gene data show CDR1 as SEHNR and CDR2 as FQNEAQ (reference sequence). The DNA of the CDR3 is TGTGCCAGCAGCCTCGGGACAGGGCTCTACAATGAGCAGTTCTTC. This encodes CASSLGTGLYNEQFF.

In regard to this clone: An end of the junction differs from the germline gene, which may be a read error. Other DNA sequences within the sample encode an identical CDR3. The V call is TRBV9, the J call TRBJ2-7; 10 bases match TRBD2. Looked up from germline, CDR1 is SGDLS and CDR2 is YYNGEE. The CDR3 is 16 residues long. The CDR3: CASSGLSGRPPYEQYF. The CDR3 DNA sequence: TGTGCCAGCAGCGGACTTAGCGGGAGGCCACCCTACGAGCAGTATTTC. Filled out from reference TRBV9 and TRBJ2-7, the complete variable domain reads DSGVTQTPKHLITATGQRVTLRCSPRSGDLSVYWYQQSLDQGLQFLIQYYNGEERAKGNILERFSAQQFPDLHSELNLSSLELGDSALYFCASSGLSGRPPYEQYFGPGTRLTVT.

The chain recombines TRBV7-2 with TRBJ2-3; D not certain. CDR1 and CDR2 (germline): SGHTA, FQGNSA. Trimming shortened V by 4 bases and J by 14 bases, and 13 bases separated the two germline ends. The CDR3 loop spans 11 amino acids. CDR3 DNA: TGTGCCAGCAGCTCGGGCCCCTCTACGTATTTT. Its protein is CASSSGPSTYF.

The CDR3 DNA reads TGCGCCAGCAGCTTTAATAGCGGGACGGGCGAGCAGTACTTC. This codes for CASSFNSGTGEQYF. The rearrangement links TRBV5-1 to TRBJ2-7; 8 bases map to TRBD2. This CDR3 is 14 amino acids long. Germline values: CDR1 SGHRS, CDR2 YFSETQ. V gave up 2 bases and J gave up 6 bases; unmatched junction bases: 7.

This clone was seen only once. The chain couples TRBV11-2 to TRBJ2-7; 12 bases line up with TRBD2. Trimming took 5 bases from V and 6 from J; bases not matched to a gene: 5. In germline, CDR1 is SGHAT, CDR2 FQNNGV. The CDR3 length is 14 residues. CDR3 amino acids: CASSRTSGNLEQYF. CDR3 bases: TGTGCCAGCAGCCGGACTAGCGGGAACCTCGAGCAGTACTTC. The full variable domain, completed using reference TRBV11-2 and TRBJ2-7, is EAGVAQSPRYKIIEKRQSVAFWCNPISGHATLYWYQQILGQGPKLLIQFQNNGVVDDSQLPKDRFSAERLKGVDSTLKIQPAKLEDSAVYLCASSRTSGNLEQYFGPGTRLTVT.

The chain has TRBV18 and TRBJ2-1; 8 bases are a match to TRBD1. The CDR3 sequence is 16 residues long. After removal of 3 bases from V and 4 bases from J, the junction contained 8 bases not matched to a gene. CDR1 and CDR2 from the germline V gene are KGHSH and LQKENI. CDR3 residues: CASSPNRGQGYNEQFF. CDR3 in DNA: TGTGCCAGCTCACCGAACCGAGGACAGGGTTACAATGAGCAGTTCTTC.

As for this clone: This same CDR3 is encoded by further DNA sequences in the sample. This chain connects TRBV7-2 to TRBJ2-7, with D tentatively TRBD2 (5 bases). Trimming left V 1 base short and J 1 base short, with 11 bases between. Per the germline V gene, CDR1 is SGHTA and CDR2 is FQGNSA. The CDR3 extends over 15 amino acids. This CDR3 reads CASSLVTGSSYEQYF. CDR3 sequence (DNA): TGTGCCAGCAGCTTAGTTACGGGATCTTCCTACGAGCAGTACTTC.

The chain joins TRBV28 to TRBJ1-2; D remains unclear. This CDR3 has 14 amino acids. Trimming stripped 2 bases from V and 5 bases from J, with 12 bases between. Germline values: CDR1 MDHEN, CDR2 SYDVKM. CDR3 nucleotide sequence: TGTGCCAGCAGTTTAAAGGGAGAGAGGTATGGCTACACCTTC. Amino acids: CASSLKGERYGYTF.

This clone appeared a single time. The chain uses TRBV19 and TRBJ2-7; 7 bases agree with TRBD1. The ends lost 5 bases at V and 2 bases at J; junction bases unmatched: 9. Germline loops: CDR1 LNHDA, CDR2 SQIVND (reference sequence). The CDR3 runs 15 residues. The CDR3 sequence: CASSPRTGAAYEQYF. CDR3 sequence (DNA): TGTGCCAGTAGTCCCCGGACAGGAGCTGCCTACGAGCAGTACTTC.

The gene calls are TRBV18 and TRBJ1-3; weak D call: TRBD1 (6 bases). Trimming took off 3 bases at V and 0 bases at J, with 12 bases between the two ends. This CDR3 is 16 amino acids long. The germline gives CDR1 KGHSH, CDR2 LQKENI. This CDR3 is CASSPLGQDSGNTIYF. For the CDR3, the DNA is TGTGCCAGCTCACCCCTGGGACAAGACTCTGGAAACACCATATATTTT.

This chain uses TRBV30 with TRBJ2-3; the D is unclear. The CDR3 consists of 14 residues. Between the trimmed V and J ends, which lost 0 bases and 4 bases, there was a span of 11 bases. Per the germline V gene, CDR1 is GTSNPN and CDR2 is SVGIG (reference sequence). The CDR3 nucleotides are TGTGCCTGGAGTGTGGGGTCCGTCCCAGATACGCAGTATTTT. Protein sequence: CAWSVGSVPDTQYF.

The rearrangement joins TRBV13 to TRBJ2-5; D is possibly TRBD1 or TRBD2 (5 bases each). Trimming stripped 2 bases from V and 2 bases from J, with 15 bases between. Germline CDR1 and CDR2: PRHDT and FYEKMQ (reference sequence). This CDR3 contains 16 residues. The DNA of the CDR3 is TGTGCCAGCAGCTTATTCCCAGGGAGAGAGCAAGAGACCCAGTACTTC. This gives the protein CASSLFPGREQETQYF.

This chain links TRBV7-9 with TRBJ2-1; 9 bases align to TRBD1. Per the germline V gene, CDR1 is SEHNR and CDR2 is FQNEAQ (reference sequence). V trimming: 1 base; J trimming: 8 bases; junction bases outside the gene matches: 6. This CDR3 comprises 15 residues. Written as DNA, the CDR3 is TGTGCCAGCAGCTTAGGGACAGGGGCGCCGGATGAGCAGTTCTTC. Residues: CASSLGTGAPDEQFF.

The V gene is TRBV11-2, the J gene TRBJ2-1, with D perhaps TRBD1 (6 bases). Germline V gene lookup returns CDR1 SGHAT and CDR2 FQNNGV. This CDR3 comprises 15 residues. V lost 5 bases and J 2 bases, leaving 13 bases between the germline ends. The CDR3 protein is CASSRGAGAYNEQFF. The CDR3 bases are TGTGCCAGCAGCCGGGGAGCAGGGGCCTACAATGAGCAGTTCTTC.

The chain combines TRBV18 with TRBJ2-3; a possible D gene is TRBD1 (6 bases). Trimming took off 1 base at V and 2 bases at J, with 13 bases between the two ends. This CDR3 has 16 residues. Germline V gene lookup returns CDR1 KGHSH and CDR2 LQKENI. The CDR3 nucleotides read TGTGCCAGCTCACCACGTGGCAGGGGCTTCACAGATACGCAGTATTTT. Translating it yields CASSPRGRGFTDTQYF. Full variable domain (remainder filled in from reference TRBV18 and TRBJ2-3): NAGVMQNPRHLVRRRGQEARLRCSPMKGHSHVYWYRQLPEEGLKFMVYLQKENIIDESGMPKERFSAEFPKEGPSILRIQQVVRGDSAAYFCASSPRGRGFTDTQYFGPGTRLTVL.

As to this clone: The sample carries other DNA sequences with the same CDR3. The CDR3 region is CAISEGQGNEKLFF. CDR3 bases: TGTGCCATCAGTGAAGGGCAGGGGAATGAAAAACTGTTTTTT. This rearrangement joins TRBV10-3 to TRBJ1-4; possible D gene TRBD1, 6 bases. Trimming removed 3 bases at V and 5 bases at J, with 10 bases between. Germline CDR1 reads ENHRY; CDR2 reads SYGVKD. CDR3 size: 14 residues.

This chain connects TRBV29-1 to TRBJ2-5, with 9 nucleotides matching TRBD2. Germline V CDR1 and CDR2: SQVTM, ANQGSEA. V shed 5 bases, J shed 1 base, and the junction held 2 bases outside the gene matches. The CDR3 is made up of 13 amino acids. The CDR3 spells CSVLTSGQETQYF. The CDR3 nucleotides read TGCAGCGTTTTGACTAGCGGCCAAGAGACCCAGTACTTC.

The chain links TRBV6-6 to TRBJ2-1; 12 nucleotides match TRBD1. Germline-derived CDR1 and CDR2 are MNHNY and SVGAGI (reference sequence). The CDR3 contains 15 residues. V dropped 5 bases and J dropped 7; count of bases not matched to a gene: 6. Here the CDR3 DNA reads TGTGCCAGCAGTGCCTTGGGACAGGGGGCAAATGAGCAGTTCTTC. Translated, it gives CASSALGQGANEQFF.